This T cell receptor (beta chain) was captured by sequencing in a study of shared clonotypes between healthy human individuals. Healthy HIV-negative adults with no recent acute infections or vaccinations were recruited as donors. The germline V gene has CDR1 MNHNY and CDR2 SVGAGI (reference sequence). This CDR3 has 16 residues. The V gene lost 7 bases and the J gene lost 0 bases, with 16 bases spanning the gap. The repertoire was sequenced with immunoSEQ multiplex PCR; TCRdb's copy has only in-frame clones and lacks some. The sample lists around 1.6 million clones, 95% to 99% seen once, with less than 0.55% in the top ten.

Sequences were obtained from naive CD4+ T cells sorted from blood. Regarding subset: CD45RA+ positively selected. This clonotype was obtained from a man under 40 in good health. The chain carries TRBV6-6 and TRBJ1-5, with D tentatively TRBD1 (6 bases). The CDR3 sequence is CASTNAGGYSNQPQHF. CDR3 coding DNA: TGTGCCAGCACCAACGCGGGGGGCTATAGCAATCAGCCCCAGCATTTT.